A selection of T cell receptor beta chains follows, all from one sample in a study of technical replicates of blood from a handful of donors. Repertoires were generated with immunoSEQ multiplex PCR, while TCRdb's copy carries only in-frame clones and drops some. This sample yields 9,500 to 15,000 clones, of which 60% to 80% are seen a single time; approximately 15% belongs to the top ten. The specimen sequenced was PBMCs. The receptors were gathered from a human donor in good health. Each CDR3 is given with its conserved first and last residue. D genes are given only for firm matches. Size values are once, few and many counts, or a class for expanded clones, and some rows have none.

cdr3_aa cdr3_nt v_call clone_size j_call d_call
CASSEYASGNYEQYF TGCGCCAGCAGTGAGTATGCTAGCGGGAACTACGAGCAGTACTTC TRBV10-1 . TRBJ2-7 TRBD2
CASSWGGTSGRGGQYF TGCGCCAGCAGCTGGGGGGGGACTAGCGGGAGAGGCGGGCAGTACTTC TRBV5-1 . TRBJ2-7 TRBD2
CATRGGQNTGELFF TGTGCCACCCGGGGGGGCCAGAACACCGGGGAGCTGTTTTTT TRBV6-5 . TRBJ2-2 TRBD2
CASSPPNLAFQYNEQFF TGTGCCAGCTCACCACCGAACTTAGCTTTCCAATACAATGAGCAGTTCTTC TRBV18 . TRBJ2-1 .
CASSQVVTRLGEQFF TGTGCCAGCAGCCAAGTGGTGACTAGGCTCGGCGAGCAGTTCTTC TRBV4-2 . TRBJ2-1 .
CASIPLGTGRTEAFF TGTGCCAGCATCCCTTTGGGGACAGGGAGGACTGAAGCTTTCTTT TRBV27 . TRBJ1-1 TRBD1
CASSAGQVQYEQYF TGTGCCAGCAGCGCGGGACAGGTCCAGTACGAGCAGTACTTC TRBV2 once TRBJ2-7 TRBD1
CASSTGHPEQYF TGTGCCAGCAGCACGGGACATCCCGAGCAGTACTTC TRBV28 few TRBJ2-7 .
CASSLDGGPNTEAFF TGTGCCAGCAGCTTAGACGGGGGGCCGAACACTGAAGCTTTCTTT TRBV11-3 few TRBJ1-1 .
CASSPRGVGVAFF TGCGCCAGCAGCCCACGGGGAGTGGGTGTAGCTTTCTTT TRBV5-1 . TRBJ1-1 .
CASRSGGFGGELFF TGTGCCAGCAGATCGGGAGGGTTTGGCGGGGAGCTGTTTTTT TRBV27 . TRBJ2-2 TRBD2
CASSPEIGGELFF TGTGCCAGCTCGCCCGAGATTGGCGGGGAGCTGTTTTTT TRBV18 . TRBJ2-2 .
CASSSSGISFEKLFF TGTGCCAGCAGTTCCTCAGGGATCTCATTTGAAAAACTGTTTTTT TRBV28 . TRBJ1-4 .
CASRKRGSGNTIYF TGTGCCAGCAGGAAAAGAGGCTCTGGAAACACCATATATTTT TRBV6-1 . TRBJ1-3 .
CASSFRWRGPYEQYF TGTGCCAGCAGCTTCCGGTGGAGAGGGCCCTACGAGCAGTACTTC TRBV5-8 . TRBJ2-7 .
CSARYAPESYEQYF TGCAGCGCGAGGTACGCCCCCGAGTCCTACGAGCAGTACTTC TRBV29-1 once TRBJ2-7 .
CASSEQGQGGQPQHF TGTGCCAGCAGTGAACAGGGACAGGGGGGTCAGCCCCAGCATTTT TRBV2 once TRBJ1-5 TRBD1
CARAGEKETQYF TGTGCCAGAGCGGGGGAAAAAGAGACCCAGTACTTC TRBV7-3 once TRBJ2-5 TRBD2
CASRTGTQYF TGTGCCAGCAGGACGGGGACCCAGTACTTC TRBV2 . TRBJ2-5 .
CASSRNLLAGGPGEQFF TGTGCCAGCAGCCGGAACCTTCTAGCGGGAGGGCCAGGGGAGCAGTTCTTC TRBV14 . TRBJ2-1 TRBD2
CASSQGGSNEQFF TGTGCCAGCAGCCAAGGAGGGAGTAATGAGCAGTTCTTC TRBV4-2 . TRBJ2-1 .
CASSLWLAGTYEQYF TGTGCCAGCAGCTTGTGGCTAGCGGGAACCTACGAGCAGTACTTC TRBV5-8 once TRBJ2-7 TRBD2
CAWSSLPDSSGNTIYF TGTGCCTGGAGTTCCCTCCCCGACAGCTCTGGAAACACCATATATTTT TRBV30 . TRBJ1-3 .
CSADTLAAGGTQYF TGCAGCGCCGATACACTAGCGGCCGGGGGTACGCAGTATTTT TRBV29-1 . TRBJ2-3 TRBD2
CASSRLAGVPGELFF TGTGCCAGCAGCAGACTAGCGGGAGTCCCCGGGGAGCTGTTTTTT TRBV2 once TRBJ2-2 TRBD2
CASSRIPGLAGLNEQFF TGCGCCAGCAGCAGAATCCCGGGACTAGCGGGGTTAAATGAGCAGTTCTTC TRBV5-1 once TRBJ2-1 TRBD2
CASSAGLAPYNEQFF TGTGCCAGCAGCGCCGGACTAGCGCCCTACAATGAGCAGTTCTTC TRBV11-2 . TRBJ2-1 TRBD2
CASSFQSNTEAFF TGTGCCAGCAGCTTCCAGTCGAACACTGAAGCTTTCTTT TRBV11-3 few TRBJ1-1 .
CASSQIAGDTDTQYF TGCGCCAGCAGCCAAATAGCGGGAGATACAGATACGCAGTATTTT TRBV4-1 . TRBJ2-3 TRBD2
CASSSAGGRTGELFF TGTGCCAGCAGCTCAGCGGGAGGACGTACCGGGGAGCTGTTTTTT TRBV7-9 few TRBJ2-2 TRBD2
CASSLGGGGYTEAFF TGTGCCAGCAGTCTAGGAGGGGGGGGGTACACTGAAGCTTTCTTT TRBV6-1 . TRBJ1-1 .
CASSQVATAYEQYF TGTGCCAGCAGCCAAGTTGCAACAGCCTACGAGCAGTACTTC TRBV4-2 . TRBJ2-7 .
CASSLGGTGIVPYEQYF TGTGCCAGCAGCTTAGGCGGGACAGGGATAGTACCCTACGAGCAGTACTTC TRBV5-6 . TRBJ2-7 TRBD1
CASSLLAGQETQYF TGCGCCAGCAGCTTACTAGCGGGTCAAGAGACCCAGTACTTC TRBV5-1 . TRBJ2-5 TRBD2
CASSLGAGLTYEQYF TGCGCCAGCAGCTTGGGGGCAGGCTTGACCTACGAGCAGTACTTC TRBV5-1 . TRBJ2-7 .
CASSHYNEQFF TGTGCCAGCAGCCACTACAATGAGCAGTTCTTC TRBV7-2 . TRBJ2-1 .
CASSSQGAKKGELFF TGTGCCAGCAGTTCGCAGGGGGCAAAGAAAGGGGAGCTGTTTTTT TRBV6-6 . TRBJ2-2 TRBD1
CASSPGGRVGTDTQYF TGTGCCAGCAGTCCCGGGGGTAGGGTCGGCACAGATACGCAGTATTTT TRBV5-4 . TRBJ2-3 .
CAWTHRQGTYEQYF TGTGCCTGGACCCACAGACAAGGAACCTACGAGCAGTACTTC TRBV30 . TRBJ2-7 .
CASSEGPGLAVYNEQFF TGCGCCAGCAGTGAAGGACCGGGACTAGCGGTCTACAATGAGCAGTTCTTC TRBV10-1 . TRBJ2-1 TRBD2
CASSQGLANGELFF TGTGCCAGCAGCCAAGGACTAGCGAACGGGGAGCTGTTTTTT TRBV14 . TRBJ2-2 TRBD2
CASSSWEDEQFF TGTGCCAGCAGCTCGTGGGAGGATGAGCAGTTCTTC TRBV11-1 few TRBJ2-1 .
CSVGQGHQPQHF TGCAGCGTTGGACAGGGCCATCAGCCCCAGCATTTT TRBV29-1 . TRBJ1-5 TRBD1
CASSLSGSYNSPLHF TGTGCCAGCAGCTTGAGCGGGTCCTATAATTCACCCCTCCACTTT TRBV5-6 . TRBJ1-6 .
CASSFLGVTNSDTQYF TGTGCCAGCAGTTTTCTAGGGGTTACCAACTCAGATACGCAGTATTTT TRBV27 . TRBJ2-3 .